The T cell receptor beta chain under discussion was sequenced for a study of shared clonotypes between healthy human individuals. General study results and limits: All-four-donor shared clonotypes had higher generation probabilities than non-shared clonotypes did.

Sequencing used immunoSEQ multiplex PCR; TCRdb keeps in-frame clones, though not all of them. Here the sample spans millions of clones, over 85% being singletons. V lost 0 bases and J 4 bases, leaving 6 bases between the germline ends. Germline-derived CDR1 and CDR2 are MGHRA and YSYEKL. CDR3 size: 14 residues. Comments on this clone: As yet, its antigen is unknown. Other DNA sequences in the same sample also yield this CDR3.

Sequencing used naive CD4+ T cells sorted from blood. Subset denoted: CD45RA+ positively selected. This chain joins TRBV4-1 and TRBJ2-2, with D possibly being TRBD1 (6 bases). The receptor was derived from a man between 18 and 35 years old in good health. CDR3 loop: CASSQEGGTGELFF. In DNA, the CDR3 is TGCGCCAGCAGCCAAGAAGGGGGCACCGGGGAGCTGTTTTTT.